This entry lists 4 T cell receptor beta chains sequenced from one sample in a study of cytomegalovirus exposure and HLA in healthy donors. PCR involved 60 Vbeta and 13 Jbeta primers. Measured with immunoSEQ multiplex PCR; TCRdb has only the in-frame clones, and not every one. The sample holds some 180,000 clones, about three quarters seen once. Sequencing was performed on PBMCs. These TCRs come from a man aged 18-30 years in good health and CMV-seronegative.

This clone was found a few times. The V gene is TRBV7-8, the J gene TRBJ1-5, with D possibly being TRBD1 (6 bases). Trimming pared 1 base from V and 0 bases from J, leaving 13 bases between. Germline CDR1 reads SGHVS; CDR2 reads FQNEAQ. This CDR3 has 17 amino acids. The CDR3 region is CASSLVPSGDSNQPQHF. In DNA form, the CDR3 reads TGTGCCAGCAGCTTAGTGCCATCAGGGGATAGCAATCAGCCCCAGCATTTT.

The V gene is TRBV9, the J gene TRBJ2-5, with no clear D. The CDR3 is 14 residues long. The germline CDR1 and CDR2 sequences are SGDLS and YYNGEE. Between the trimmed V and J ends, which lost 0 bases and 2 bases, there was a span of 8 bases. The CDR3 here is CASSVAVTQETQYF. The CDR3 DNA reads TGTGCCAGCAGCGTAGCCGTAACTCAAGAGACCCAGTACTTC. The complete variable domain, with remaining parts taken from reference TRBV9 and TRBJ2-5, reads DSGVTQTPKHLITATGQRVTLRCSPRSGDLSVYWYQQSLDQGLQFLIQYYNGEERAKGNILERFSAQQFPDLHSELNLSSLELGDSALYFCASSVAVTQETQYFGPGTRLLVL.

The chain joins TRBV27 to TRBJ1-2; 9 positions match TRBD1. CDR1 and CDR2 from the germline V gene are MNHEY and SMNVEV (reference sequence). The CDR3 is 14 amino acids. V lost 3 bases to trimming and J lost 4 bases; unmatched junction nucleotides: 3. The CDR3 here is CASSLSDRGYGYTF. The CDR3 region has the DNA TGTGCCAGCAGTTTGTCGGACAGGGGCTATGGCTACACCTTC.

This chain links TRBV9 with TRBJ1-1; D might be TRBD1 (6 bases). The V end was cut by 4 bases, the J end by 5 bases, with 12 bases between. The germline CDR1 and CDR2 sequences are SGDLS and YYNGEE. The CDR3 is 13 amino acids. CDR3 region: CASSRGGRTEAFF. DNA of the CDR3: TGTGCCAGCAGCAGAGGGGGTAGGACTGAAGCTTTCTTT.